These 18 T cell receptor beta chains were all obtained from the same sample, sequenced in a study of CD8+ T cells in alopecia areata. RNA extraction was followed by reverse transcription into cDNA, which acted as the sequencing template. The table came from immunoSEQ multiplex PCR; TCRdb's copy has only in-frame clones and leaves some out. This table holds about 120,000 clones, about 50% found once. Treatment defined: oral pan-JAK inhibitor, 5-10 mg twice daily. Sequencing used CD4+ T cells sorted from blood, obtained at week 4, from a patient treated with tofacitinib. Receptors were obtained from a human donor with alopecia areata.

In this sample, this clone turned up a few times. The rearrangement links TRBV10-3 to TRBJ1-2; D remains ambiguous. There are 14 residues in the CDR3. Germline V lookup: CDR1 ENHRY, CDR2 SYGVKD. Trimming removed 6 bases at V and 0 bases at J, with 11 bases between. In DNA form, the CDR3 reads TGTGCCATCAGAGGGTCTTATACTAACTATGGCTACACCTTC. Translated, it gives CAIRGSYTNYGYTF.

The chain uses TRBV29-1 and TRBJ1-1; D is ambiguous. The CDR3 extends over 12 amino acids. The germline V gene encodes CDR1 SQVTM and CDR2 ANQGSEA. V dropped 7 bases and J dropped 3 bases, with 12 bases sitting between them. Here the CDR3 reads CSATAVHTEAFF. The CDR3 nucleotides read TGCAGCGCTACGGCGGTCCACACTGAAGCTTTCTTT.

This chain uses TRBV7-8 with TRBJ2-7; TRBD2 aligns across 11 bases. The germline V gene encodes CDR1 SGHVS and CDR2 FQNEAQ. The V segment lost 3 bases and the J segment 2 bases; nucleotides outside the gene matches: 6. This CDR3 region has 16 residues. CDR3 residues: CASSFLLAGGPYEQYF. In DNA, the CDR3 is TGTGCCAGCAGCTTTCTCCTAGCGGGAGGCCCCTACGAGCAGTACTTC.

The J gene is TRBJ2-1, the V gene TRBV29-1, with 14 bases identical to TRBD2. The junction had 8 bases not matched to a gene; V was cut back by 6 bases and J by 1 base. The germline V gene has CDR1 SQVTM and CDR2 ANQGSEA. CDR3 size: 17 residues. The CDR3 DNA sequence: TGCAGCGTCGCCGGGACTAGCGGGAGTTCTTCCTACAATGAGCAGTTCTTC. Its protein is CSVAGTSGSSSYNEQFF.

With regard to this clone: At the DNA level, this CDR3 is encoded by other sequences in the same sample as well. V is TRBV11-2 and J is TRBJ1-2; 8 bases match TRBD1. CDR1 is SGHAT, CDR2 FQNNGV, per germline. This CDR3 comprises 13 residues. The ends lost 0 bases at V and 8 bases at J; junction bases unmatched: 2. The CDR3 coding sequence is TGTGCCAGCAGCTTAGACAGGGGGCGCGGCTACACCTTC. Encoded protein: CASSLDRGRGYTF.

V and J are TRBV6-5 and TRBJ1-6; tentatively, D is TRBD1 (5 bases). V lost 0 bases to trimming and J lost 3 bases, with 9 bases between them. The length of the CDR3 is 16 residues. CDR1 is MNHEY, CDR2 SVGAGI, per germline. CDR3 DNA: TGTGCCAGCAGTTACTCGGGCCAGGGCTATAATTCACCCCTCCACTTT. This sequence encodes CASSYSGQGYNSPLHF.

The chain recombines TRBV5-1 with TRBJ1-2; perhaps TRBD1 as D (5 bases). The CDR3 has 13 amino acids. Germline-derived CDR1 and CDR2 are SGHRS and YFSETQ. Trimming shortened V by 0 bases and J by 8 bases, and 11 bases separated the two germline ends. The CDR3 DNA reads as TGCGCCAGCAGCTTGGGCCAGGGTCACGGCTACACCTTC. Amino acid sequence: CASSLGQGHGYTF.

For this clone: The germline gene is not matched at one end of the junction; a read error may be the cause. The CDR3 region has the DNA TGTGCCAGCAGTAAAGCAGGGACTCTGAATCAGCCCCAGCATTTT. Residues: CASSKAGTLNQPQHF. The V gene is TRBV2, the J gene TRBJ1-5; perhaps TRBD1 as D (5 bases). The CDR3 is 15 amino acids. Germline V gives CDR1 SNHLY, CDR2 FYNNEI.

J is TRBJ1-2 and V is TRBV27; a weak D match, TRBD1 (5 bases). The V gene's germline CDR1 is MNHEY and CDR2 SMNVEV (reference sequence). The CDR3 has 15 residues. Trimming cost V 5 bases and J 4 bases, with 17 bases left between them. The CDR3 here is CASSPSRGTAYGYTF. CDR3 nucleotide sequence: TGTGCCAGCAGTCCGTCCCGGGGGACCGCCTATGGCTACACCTTC.

The V gene is TRBV30, the J gene TRBJ2-3, with 7 positions matching TRBD1. This CDR3 contains 14 residues. V shed 1 base, J shed 1 base, and the junction held 2 bases outside the gene matches. Germline V CDR1 and CDR2: GTSNPN, SVGIG (reference sequence). The CDR3 is CAWSAGQGTDTQYF. DNA of the CDR3: TGTGCCTGGAGTGCCGGACAGGGCACAGATACGCAGTATTTT. Variable domain in full (rest from reference TRBV30 and TRBJ2-3): SQTIHQWPATLVQPVGSPLSLECTVEGTSNPNLYWYRQAAGRGLQLLFYSVGIGQISSEVPQNLSASRPQDRQFILSSKKLLLSDSGFYLCAWSAGQGTDTQYFGPGTRLTVL.

The J gene is TRBJ1-1, the V gene TRBV29-1; TRBD1 matches at 7 bases. Germline V gene lookup returns CDR1 SQVTM and CDR2 ANQGSEA. V shed 4 bases and J 3 bases; nucleotides not matched to a gene: 11. This CDR3 is built from 15 residues. CDR3 coding DNA: TGCAGCGTTGGTCCAGGGGCGCAGGGGGACACTGAAGCTTTCTTT. This gives the protein CSVGPGAQGDTEAFF.

Comments on this clone: This may come from a read error, since a much larger clone is one base off. The chain is built from TRBV13 and TRBJ1-1; D might be TRBD1 (5 bases). The germline CDR1 and CDR2 sequences are PRHDT and FYEKMQ (reference sequence). CDR3 length equals 13 residues. Trimming stripped 5 bases from V and 1 base from J, with 8 bases between. The CDR3 protein is CASSLTGNTEAFF. CDR3 sequence (DNA): TGTGCCAGCAGCCTTACAGGGAACACTGAAGCTTTCTTT.

The chain combines TRBV9 with TRBJ2-3; TRBD2 matches at 14 bases. From germline, CDR1 is SGDLS and CDR2 YYNGEE. The CDR3 length is 15 residues. V lost 5 bases, J lost 6 bases, and 5 bases stayed unmatched. Written as DNA, the CDR3 is TGTGCCAGCAGGGAGGGACTAGCGGGAGAGGATACGCAGTATTTT. Translation: CASREGLAGEDTQYF. Looking up the rest from reference TRBV9 and TRBJ2-3 gives the full variable domain: DSGVTQTPKHLITATGQRVTLRCSPRSGDLSVYWYQQSLDQGLQFLIQYYNGEERAKGNILERFSAQQFPDLHSELNLSSLELGDSALYFCASREGLAGEDTQYFGPGTRLTVL.

This clone has a handful of counts. The chain links TRBV30 to TRBJ2-1; D is unclear. CDR1 and CDR2 (germline): GTSNPN, SVGIG (reference sequence). Trimming took off 2 bases at V and 0 bases at J, with 11 bases between the two ends. CDR3 length equals 15 residues. CDR3 residues: CAWSLLLGSYNEQFF. CDR3 DNA: TGTGCCTGGAGTCTCCTTTTGGGCTCCTACAATGAGCAGTTCTTC.

In its sample, this clone was seen a few times. This chain connects TRBV7-8 to TRBJ2-5; 13 nucleotides align to TRBD2. Losses at the gene ends were 9 bases for V and 3 bases for J; bases not matched to a gene: 13. CDR1 and CDR2 from the germline V gene are SGHVS and FQNEAQ. The CDR3 totals 17 residues. The CDR3 DNA is TGTGCCAGTCGCGGGCGTACCGGGACTAGCGGGAAAGAGACCCAGTACTTC. It translates to CASRGRTGTSGKETQYF. Complete variable domain (other parts from reference TRBV7-8 and TRBJ2-5): GAGVSQSPRYKVAKRGQDVALRCDPISGHVSLFWYQQALGQGPEFLTYFQNEAQLDKSGLPSDRFFAERPEGSVSTLKIQRTQQEDSAVYLCASRGRTGTSGKETQYFGPGTRLLVL.

This clone has only a few counts. The chain uses TRBV19 and TRBJ1-5; no clear D. The CDR3 is 13 amino acids. In germline, CDR1 is LNHDA, CDR2 SQIVND (reference sequence). V was shortened by 7 bases and J by 4 bases, with 11 bases between the two germline ends. Written as DNA, the CDR3 is TGTGCCAGTACGGGTCTCCAAAATCAGCCCCAGCATTTT. It encodes CASTGLQNQPQHF.

The chain links TRBV25-1 to TRBJ1-1; D unresolved. V was clipped by 6 bases and J by 5 bases, with 7 bases between them. CDR1 MGHDK and CDR2 SYGVNS come from the germline V gene. This CDR3 comprises 11 residues. The CDR3 reads CASRVGTEAFF. The CDR3 nucleotides are TGTGCCAGCAGAGTGGGAACTGAAGCTTTCTTT.

This chain connects TRBV5-1 to TRBJ2-5, with D unclear. Per germline, CDR1 SGHRS and CDR2 YFSETQ. This CDR3 spans 14 amino acids. Trimming stripped 4 bases from V and 2 bases from J, with 12 bases between. CDR3 sequence: CASSMMSPQETQYF. The CDR3 coding sequence is TGCGCCAGCAGCATGATGTCCCCACAAGAGACCCAGTACTTC.